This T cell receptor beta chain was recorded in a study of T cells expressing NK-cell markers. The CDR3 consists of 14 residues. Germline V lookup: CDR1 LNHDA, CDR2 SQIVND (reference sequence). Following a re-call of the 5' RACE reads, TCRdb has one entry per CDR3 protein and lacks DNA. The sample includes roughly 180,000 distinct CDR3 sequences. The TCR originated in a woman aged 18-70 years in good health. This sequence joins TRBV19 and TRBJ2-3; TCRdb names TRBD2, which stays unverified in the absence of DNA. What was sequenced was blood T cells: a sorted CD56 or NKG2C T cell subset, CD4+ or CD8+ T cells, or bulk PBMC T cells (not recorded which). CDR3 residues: CASSIEGGTDTQYF.